This TCR beta chain was documented in a study of blood T cell repertoires in COVID-19. Produced via immunoSEQ multiplex PCR; TCRdb's table is partial and in-frame only. Of some 320,000 clones in the sample, roughly nine tenths are singletons; the top ten hold around 2.5%. Germline V lookup: CDR1 SGHVS, CDR2 FQNEAQ. This CDR3 contains 16 residues. V gave up 5 bases and J gave up 1 base; unmatched junction bases: 5. The source material was PBMCs or T cells enriched from blood (not recorded which). The TCR comes from a man between 60 and 75 years old who had recovered from COVID-19. The V call is TRBV7-8, the J call TRBJ1-2; 12 bases match TRBD1. For the CDR3, the DNA is TGTGCCAGCAGCCCGGGGACAGGGGGCCTTAACTATGGCTACACCTTC. It codes for CASSPGTGGLNYGYTF.